The source of this TCR beta chain is a study of early T cells in non-severe SARS-CoV-2 infection. CDR1 is LGHDT and CDR2 is YNNKEL in the germline V gene (reference sequence). The CDR3 sequence is 15 residues long. Trimming at V came to 3 bases and at J to 3 bases, leaving 6 bases not matched to a gene. The protocol attached unique molecular identifiers to individual cDNA molecules. One entry per CDR3 protein, called by TCRdb with MiXCR from the 5' RACE reads. The sample has roughly 40,000 distinct CDR3 sequences; more than 9% are singletons. This receptor was identified in an adult who was a healthcare worker with PCR-confirmed SARS-CoV-2 infection or an uninfected control (not recorded which). The sample comprised whole blood. V gene TRBV3-1 combines with J gene TRBJ1-1; 8 nucleotides agree with TRBD1. In nucleotides, the CDR3 is TGTGCCAGCAGCCATGTCGGGACAGGAGACACTGAAGCTTTCTTT. Its translation: CASSHVGTGDTEAFF.